The present entry profiles one TCR beta chain with its context. Its antigen is currently unknown. The germline gives CDR1 MGHRA, CDR2 YSYEKL. The CDR3 totals 17 residues. Losses at the gene ends were 0 bases for V and 5 bases for J; bases not matched to a gene: 7. The sample belongs to a study of cytomegalovirus exposure and HLA in healthy donors. Primers for the PCR totalled 60 Vbeta and 13 Jbeta. Some clones are missing from TCRdb's copy, which holds only in-frame ones; the method was immunoSEQ multiplex PCR. The top ten hold 7.6% of the sample, which has 64,000 or so clones, less than 75% seen once. Overall study results and limits: It was shown in a later analysis that HLA-associated TCR beta chains were more clonally expanded than other, equally common chains. Sequencing likely caused a cluster of highly shared sequence variants.

The V gene is TRBV4-1, the J gene TRBJ2-3; TRBD2 matches at 11 bases. Material: PBMCs. The sequence came from a man in his forties in good health and CMV-seropositive. This CDR3 is CASSQDRASGRQDTQYF. The CDR3 DNA sequence: TGCGCCAGCAGCCAAGATAGGGCTAGCGGGAGGCAAGATACGCAGTATTTT.